The TCR beta chain described here comes from a study of blood T cell repertoires in COVID-19. Study information: The study drew acute and convalescent COVID-19 samples from the United States, Italy and Spain.

Categorization into cohorts depended on clinical history that participants reported. In the original workflow: From reference gene primer amplification, estimates of nucleated cell counts were derived. Profiled with immunoSEQ multiplex PCR; TCRdb holds only in-frame clones, not every one. From that table come the V and J calls and clone size; the DNA was used to work out D and trimming. The table shows roughly 200,000 clones, with around 88% occurring only once. The specimen sequenced was PBMCs or T cells enriched from blood (not recorded which). This receptor was identified in a man aged 40-49 years with acute COVID-19.

CDR3 DNA sequence: TGTGCCACCTCCACGGGAGACTTTGGTGAGCAGTTCTTC. Amino acids: CATSTGDFGEQFF. The chain carries TRBV10-3 and TRBJ2-1; possible D gene TRBD2, 6 bases. Germline V gene data show CDR1 as ENHRY and CDR2 as SYGVKD. V was cut by 10 bases and J by 9 bases, with 19 bases left in between. The CDR3 loop spans 13 amino acids.